This TCR beta chain is drawn from a study of blood T cells in healthy people across ages. In its sample, this clonotype was seen a few times. Its target is not known. Study results and limitations: The CMV status of each donor remained undetermined, and this could have confounded shifts in expanded clonotypes.

The study drew donors from healthy Caucasian individuals in Russia aged roughly 6 to 90. Then a second PCR, running about 6 to 12 cycles, was carried out with a sample-barcoded 5' primer and a J-beta primer mix. Each cDNA molecule was tagged by a template-switch adaptor with 12 random nucleotides. TCRdb itself ran the 5' RACE reads through MiXCR, one entry per CDR3 protein. Of about 1,000,000 distinct CDR3 sequences listed, 45% are singletons. This TCR was recovered from a woman aged 60-75 years in good health. Source material: blood.

The CDR3 DNA sequence: TGCAGCGTTGAGACCGCGGCAGGGCAAAACACCGGGGAGCTGTTTTTT. Protein: CSVETAAGQNTGELFF. J is TRBJ2-2 and V is TRBV29-1, with a possible D match to TRBD1 (5 bases). The CDR3 runs 16 residues. Germline V CDR1 and CDR2: SQVTM, ANQGSEA. V was cut by 3 bases and J by 2 bases, with 16 bases left in between.